One sample yielded the 22 T cell receptor beta chains listed below, sequenced in a study of cytomegalovirus exposure and HLA in healthy donors. TCRdb's copy holds only in-frame clones and misses some; the assay was immunoSEQ multiplex PCR. The table has 200,000 to 300,000 clones, approximately 86% seen once; the top ten hold 1% to 1.5%. Source material: PBMCs. The receptors come from a woman aged 30 to 39 in good health and CMV-seropositive.

This clone appeared once. This chain links TRBV27 with TRBJ2-3; 10 nucleotides line up with TRBD2. Germline CDR1 and CDR2: MNHEY and SMNVEV (reference sequence). After removal of 4 bases from V and 5 bases from J, the junction contained 6 bases not matched to a gene. The CDR3 covers 15 residues. CDR3 in DNA: TGTGCCAGCAGTTCAAGCGGGAGGGCCGAAGATACGCAGTATTTT. This gives the protein CASSSSGRAEDTQYF.

The chain links TRBV27 to TRBJ1-5; D not certain. This CDR3 is built from 13 residues. The ends were cut back, 5 bases at V and 2 bases at J, with 7 bases in the middle. The germline gives CDR1 MNHEY, CDR2 SMNVEV (reference sequence). CDR3 residues: CASSTSGNQPQHF. For the CDR3, the DNA is TGTGCCAGCAGTACGAGTGGCAATCAGCCCCAGCATTTT.

This rearrangement joins TRBV2 to TRBJ2-5, with D perhaps TRBD1 (6 bases). V was cut by 6 bases and J by 5 bases, with 19 bases left in between. CDR1 and CDR2 (germline): SNHLY, FYNNEI. The CDR3 is 15 amino acids. CDR3 bases: TGTGCCAGCAGGGAGGCACAGGGAATCGCGGAGACCCAGTACTTC. Translating gives CASREAQGIAETQYF.

The V call is TRBV5-1, the J call TRBJ1-4, with D uncertain. Germline V gives CDR1 SGHRS, CDR2 YFSETQ. The CDR3 is made up of 15 amino acids. Trimming took 0 bases from V and 2 from J, leaving 8 bases between them. This chain's CDR3 is CASSLGTVTNEKLFF. As DNA, the CDR3 is TGCGCCAGCAGCTTGGGTACGGTTACTAATGAAAAACTGTTTTTT.

This chain joins TRBV6-6 and TRBJ2-3, with TRBD2 matching over 7 bases. The CDR3 is 16 amino acids. Germline CDR1 and CDR2: MNHNY and SVGAGI (reference sequence). V lost 5 bases and J lost 2; bases outside the gene matches: 10. CDR3 sequence reads: CASSPDPAGNTDTQYF. The CDR3 nucleotides read TGTGCCAGCAGTCCTGACCCAGCGGGAAACACAGATACGCAGTATTTT.

This chain links TRBV5-6 with TRBJ1-4; 7 nucleotides match TRBD1. CDR1 and CDR2 from the germline V gene are SGHDT and YYEEEE. This CDR3 has 14 residues. The V and J ends lost 3 bases and 5 bases, in that order; junction bases with no gene match: 4. The CDR3 here is CASSWDSRNEKLFF. The CDR3 DNA reads as TGTGCCAGCAGCTGGGACAGCCGGAATGAAAAACTGTTTTTT.

V gene TRBV10-1 combines with J gene TRBJ2-1; 9 bases are shared with TRBD2. V lost 3 bases to trimming and J lost 5 bases; unmatched junction nucleotides: 5. CDR1 and CDR2 (germline): WNHNN, SYGVQD (reference sequence). The CDR3 is made up of 15 amino acids. CDR3 nucleotide sequence: TGCGCCAGCAGTGAAGGCGGGAGGGCCAACAATGAGCAGTTCTTC. It translates to CASSEGGRANNEQFF.

The chain combines TRBV28 with TRBJ2-5; 12 nucleotides agree with TRBD1. Germline V gene data show CDR1 as MDHEN and CDR2 as SYDVKM. This CDR3 region has 17 residues. The trim removed 3 bases at V and 5 bases at J, leaving 10 bases unmatched. The DNA for the CDR3 is TGTGCCAGCAGTTTCCCCGGGACAGGGGGCTTTGTTGAGACCCAGTACTTC. It translates to CASSFPGTGGFVETQYF.

The gene calls are TRBV5-1 and TRBJ2-1; TRBD1 matches 7 bases. V shed 4 bases, J shed 8 bases, and the junction held 15 bases outside the gene matches. This CDR3 has 16 amino acids. Germline CDR1 is SGHRS and CDR2 is YFSETQ. In DNA, the CDR3 is TGCGCCAGCAGCCCCGAACCAGGAGACAGGGTTTATGAGCAGTTCTTC. This encodes CASSPEPGDRVYEQFF.

The chain is built from TRBV27 and TRBJ1-1; possibly TRBD1 for D (6 bases). The germline CDR1 and CDR2 sequences are MNHEY and SMNVEV (reference sequence). There are 13 residues in the CDR3. V was clipped by 5 bases and J by 4 bases, with 11 bases between them. The CDR3 sequence: CASSVLRGTEAFF. DNA for the CDR3: TGTGCCAGCAGTGTCCTCAGGGGCACTGAAGCTTTCTTT.

This chain links TRBV18 with TRBJ1-1, with 7 bases fitting TRBD1. CDR1 and CDR2 (germline): KGHSH, LQKENI. Losses at the gene ends were 4 bases for V and 6 bases for J; bases not matched to a gene: 8. This CDR3 region has 14 residues. For the CDR3, the DNA is TGTGCCAGCTCACTCGGACAGGCCGCGTCTGAAGCTTTCTTT. The encoded protein is CASSLGQAASEAFF.

This chain joins TRBV18 and TRBJ1-2, with 9 bases that match TRBD1. This CDR3 is 17 amino acids long. Germline lookup yields CDR1 KGHSH and CDR2 LQKENI. With 0 bases clipped from V and 6 bases from J, the junction kept 11 bases outside the gene matches. CDR3 sequence reads: CASSPPGQGPPKDGYTF. CDR3 sequence (DNA): TGTGCCAGCTCACCACCGGGACAGGGTCCCCCAAAGGATGGCTACACCTTC.

This chain links TRBV5-1 with TRBJ1-5; D uncertain. V lost 0 bases and J 6 bases, leaving 7 bases between the germline ends. The CDR3 has 13 amino acids. Germline values: CDR1 SGHRS, CDR2 YFSETQ. CDR3 nucleotides: TGCGCCAGCAGCTTGGGTGAGGCTCAGCCCCAGCATTTT. Protein: CASSLGEAQPQHF.

The count of this clone is one. This chain links TRBV29-1 with TRBJ1-2, with unresolved D. Germline CDR1 SQVTM, CDR2 ANQGSEA. CDR3 length equals 12 residues. Deletions cut 1 base from V and 0 bases from J, with 3 bases between. The CDR3 sequence is CSVEVSNYGYTF. Here the CDR3 DNA reads TGCAGCGTTGAAGTATCTAACTATGGCTACACCTTC.

This rearrangement joins TRBV21-1 to TRBJ1-1; no DNA check was done on the table's D call, TRBD1. TRBV21-1 is termed a pseudogene. The CDR3 totals 16 residues. CDR3 protein: CASSKVGQGLCTEAFF. CDR3 nucleotide sequence: TGTGCCAGCAGCAAAGTGGGACAGGGTTTGTGCACTGAAGCTTTCTTT.

The CDR3 protein is CASSALGGGPQHF. The CDR3 DNA sequence: TGTGCCAGCAGTGCTTTGGGAGGAGGGCCCCAGCATTTT. The rearrangement links TRBV6-1 to TRBJ1-5; D is unclear. The CDR3 has 13 amino acids. The V end was cut by 4 bases, the J end by 9 bases, with 13 bases between. Germline V CDR1 and CDR2: MNHNS, SASEGT.

This clone occurred once. The chain recombines TRBV6-5 with TRBJ1-4, with D possibly matching TRBD1 (6 bases). The germline V and J ends were trimmed by 6 bases and 4 bases, with 12 bases remaining between them. The germline V gene encodes CDR1 MNHEY and CDR2 SVGAGI. CDR3 length equals 14 residues. The CDR3 here is CASRFGQLNEKLFF. The CDR3 DNA reads as TGTGCCAGCAGGTTTGGACAGCTTAATGAAAAACTGTTTTTT.

The gene calls are TRBV9 and TRBJ2-1, with TRBD2 identical over 7 bases. J lost 2 bases, V lost 0 bases, and 8 bases had no gene match. The germline V gene encodes CDR1 SGDLS and CDR2 YYNGEE. The CDR3 has 17 amino acids. The chain's CDR3 is CASSVALAGDAYNEQFF. CDR3 sequence (DNA): TGTGCCAGCAGCGTAGCTCTGGCGGGAGACGCCTACAATGAGCAGTTCTTC.

The V call is TRBV15, the J call TRBJ2-1, with 8 nucleotides matching TRBD2. This CDR3 is 16 amino acids long. V shed 2 bases and J 4 bases; nucleotides not matched to a gene: 7. Per germline, CDR1 LNHNV and CDR2 YYDKDF (reference sequence). The chain's CDR3 is CATSRQAGAEYNEQFF. DNA of the CDR3: TGTGCCACCAGCAGACAAGCGGGAGCGGAGTACAATGAGCAGTTCTTC.

This clone has just one count. The chain combines TRBV6-6 with TRBJ1-2, with 9 bases identical to TRBD1. Germline loops: CDR1 MNHNY, CDR2 SVGAGI (reference sequence). The CDR3 runs to 14 residues. V shed 10 bases, J shed 2 bases, and the junction held 8 bases outside the gene matches. The CDR3: CATTIGTGNYGYTF. The CDR3 DNA is TGTGCCACTACGATAGGGACAGGGAACTATGGCTACACCTTC.

J is TRBJ2-7 and V is TRBV5-1; a weak D match, TRBD2 (5 bases). This CDR3 has 14 residues. Trimming took 0 bases from V and 4 from J, leaving 11 bases between them. Germline V gene data show CDR1 as SGHRS and CDR2 as YFSETQ. The CDR3 reads CASSLGFSGYEQYF. The CDR3, as DNA: TGCGCCAGCAGCTTGGGTTTCAGCGGTTACGAGCAGTACTTC.

This clone occurred once. This chain uses TRBV18 with TRBJ2-3; 11 bases match TRBD1. V trimming: 6 bases; J trimming: 5 bases; junction bases outside the gene matches: 10. Germline CDR1 and CDR2: KGHSH and LQKENI. The CDR3 length is 16 residues. CDR3 loop: CASSRPDRGLIDTQYF. The CDR3 region has the DNA TGTGCCAGCTCCCGCCCGGACAGGGGGCTTATAGATACGCAGTATTTT.